Sequencing of this TCR beta chain was carried out in a study of STAT5B mutations in CD4+ large granular lymphocyte leukemia. Study findings and constraints: Main leukemic clonotypes were patient-specific, but around 25% appeared at low frequency elsewhere.

To note about this clone: As yet, its antigen is unknown.

This table comes from immunoSEQ multiplex PCR, and its TCRdb copy is limited to in-frame clones, with some not included. The repertoire includes roughly 40,000 clones, 80% to 90% of them detected once, and roughly 2.5% sits in the top ten. Material: CD4+ T cells from blood buffy coats. This receptor was identified in a human donor in good health.

The CDR3 sequence: CAWNRGNTGELFF. The CDR3 region has the DNA TGTGCCTGGAATCGGGGGAACACCGGGGAGCTGTTTTTT. The rearrangement joins TRBV30 to TRBJ2-2; TRBD2 might be the D (5 bases). Germline CDR1 is GTSNPN and CDR2 is SVGIG (reference sequence). V was cut by 4 bases and J by 1 base, with 7 bases left in between. The CDR3 length is 13 residues.